A selection of T cell receptor beta chains follows, all from one sample in a study of T cells in Graves' hyperthyroidism and ophthalmopathy. In TCRdb, the multiplex PCR reads were re-called with MiXCR into one record per CDR3 protein. Here the sample spans more than 500,000 distinct CDR3 sequences, roughly 17% being singletons. Input material: blood. The origin of the receptors is a woman aged 30 to 39 with Graves' hyperthyroidism. CDR3s include the opening cysteine and the closing phenylalanine or tryptophan. Each record gives: D gene, J gene, clone size, V gene, CDR3 protein, CDR3 DNA. The D gene is left open where the match is weak. Some rows have no size entry. The others give once, few or many, or a class for an expanded clone.

d_call: TRBD2; j_call: TRBJ2-2; clone_size: few; v_call: TRBV7-2; cdr3_aa: CASSLRLAQVGAGELFF; cdr3_nt: TGTGCCAGCAGCTTGAGACTAGCGCAAGTTGGGGCCGGGGAGCTGTTTTTT
d_call: TRBD1; j_call: TRBJ2-7; clone_size: NA; v_call: TRBV5-1; cdr3_aa: CASSPSGGEQYF; cdr3_nt: TGCGCCAGCAGCCCTTCAGGGGGCGAGCAGTACTTC
d_call: NA; j_call: TRBJ2-3; clone_size: many; v_call: TRBV2; cdr3_aa: CASRAGLSGDTQYF; cdr3_nt: TGTGCCAGCAGGGCGGGATTATCAGGTGATACGCAGTATTTT
d_call: TRBD2; j_call: TRBJ2-7; clone_size: many; v_call: TRBV18; cdr3_aa: CASSPPPAGGPNEQYF; cdr3_nt: TGTGCCAGCTCACCACCTCCAGCGGGAGGGCCAAACGAGCAGTACTTC
d_call: TRBD2; j_call: TRBJ2-1; clone_size: few; v_call: TRBV7-8; cdr3_aa: CASSLGTSGTEFF; cdr3_nt: TGTGCCAGCAGCTTAGGGACTAGCGGAACCGAGTTCTTC
d_call: NA; j_call: TRBJ1-1; clone_size: few; v_call: TRBV27; cdr3_aa: CASSFLGDSLFF; cdr3_nt: TGTGCCAGCAGTTTCCTCGGAGACTCCTTATTCTTT
d_call: TRBD1; j_call: TRBJ2-7; clone_size: few; v_call: TRBV27; cdr3_aa: CASSWGQGGTYEQYF; cdr3_nt: TGTGCCAGCAGTTGGGGACAGGGAGGAACCTACGAGCAGTACTTC
d_call: NA; j_call: TRBJ2-7; clone_size: few; v_call: TRBV6-1; cdr3_aa: CASSYSERVSREQYF; cdr3_nt: TGTGCCAGCAGTTATTCCGAAAGGGTGTCGCGCGAGCAGTACTTC
d_call: NA; j_call: TRBJ1-4; clone_size: few; v_call: TRBV3-1; cdr3_aa: CASSQDGAGLTNEKLFF; cdr3_nt: TGTGCCAGCAGCCAAGATGGAGCAGGGTTAACTAATGAAAAACTGTTTTTT
d_call: NA; j_call: TRBJ2-1; clone_size: NA; v_call: TRBV19; cdr3_aa: CASSSPVDEQFF; cdr3_nt: TGTGCCAGTAGTAGCCCCGTCGATGAGCAGTTCTTC
d_call: TRBD1; j_call: TRBJ1-2; clone_size: NA; v_call: TRBV24-1; cdr3_aa: CATSSNVQGAQANYGYTF; cdr3_nt: TGTGCCACCAGTAGCAACGTTCAGGGGGCACAAGCTAACTATGGCTACACCTTC
d_call: NA; j_call: TRBJ1-1; clone_size: many; v_call: TRBV28; cdr3_aa: CASSPLVDNTEAFF; cdr3_nt: TGTGCCAGCAGCCCACTTGTCGATAACACTGAAGCTTTCTTT
d_call: NA; j_call: TRBJ2-3; clone_size: many; v_call: TRBV20-1; cdr3_aa: CSATTLDGTDTQYF; cdr3_nt: TGCAGTGCTACGACACTGGACGGCACAGATACGCAGTATTTT
d_call: NA; j_call: TRBJ1-1; clone_size: NA; v_call: TRBV9; cdr3_aa: CASSVTFNTEAFF; cdr3_nt: TGTGCCAGCAGCGTGACCTTTAACACTGAAGCTTTCTTT
d_call: NA; j_call: TRBJ1-5; clone_size: NA; v_call: TRBV12-3/TRBV12-4; cdr3_aa: CASSLLAGVTDTQHF; cdr3_nt: TGTGCCAGCAGTTTACTAGCGGGAGTGACAGATACGCAGCATTTT
d_call: NA; j_call: TRBJ2-1; clone_size: NA; v_call: TRBV7-6; cdr3_aa: CASSPSSAPTYNEQFF; cdr3_nt: TGTGCCAGCAGTCCATCTAGCGCGCCCACTTACAATGAGCAGTTCTTC
d_call: NA; j_call: TRBJ1-2; clone_size: NA; v_call: TRBV6-1; cdr3_aa: CAATGTGGSTF; cdr3_nt: TGTGCCGCAACCGGGACCGGGGGCTCCACCTTC
d_call: NA; j_call: TRBJ2-5; clone_size: many; v_call: TRBV29-1; cdr3_aa: CSVEVNQETQYF; cdr3_nt: TGCAGCGTTGAGGTAAACCAAGAGACCCAGTACTTC
d_call: NA; j_call: TRBJ1-6; clone_size: few; v_call: TRBV25-1; cdr3_aa: CASSWSSYNSPLHF; cdr3_nt: TGTGCCAGCAGTTGGAGCTCCTATAATTCACCCCTCCACTTT
d_call: TRBD2; j_call: TRBJ2-7; clone_size: many; v_call: TRBV27; cdr3_aa: CASALAGVWEQYF; cdr3_nt: TGTGCCAGCGCACTAGCGGGAGTCTGGGAGCAGTACTTC
d_call: NA; j_call: TRBJ1-5; clone_size: NA; v_call: TRBV6-2/TRBV6-3; cdr3_aa: CASSSGSREHF; cdr3_nt: TGTGCCAGCAGTTCTGGGTCCCGCGAGCATTTT
d_call: NA; j_call: TRBJ1-1; clone_size: many; v_call: TRBV20-1; cdr3_aa: CSAAMRRTNTEAFF; cdr3_nt: TGCAGTGCGGCCATGCGGCGGACGAACACTGAAGCTTTCTTT
d_call: NA; j_call: TRBJ2-3; clone_size: many; v_call: TRBV2; cdr3_aa: CASSAPRDKPTTDTQYF; cdr3_nt: TGTGCCAGCAGCGCCCCCCGGGACAAACCAACCACGGATACGCAGTATTTT
d_call: TRBD2; j_call: TRBJ2-3; clone_size: few; v_call: TRBV30; cdr3_aa: CAWSDSGMITDTQYF; cdr3_nt: TGTGCCTGGAGTGATAGCGGGATGATCACAGATACGCAGTATTTT
d_call: NA; j_call: TRBJ2-1; clone_size: few; v_call: TRBV4-1; cdr3_aa: CASSQMAEQFF; cdr3_nt: TGCGCCAGCAGCCAAATGGCTGAGCAGTTCTTC
d_call: NA; j_call: TRBJ1-5; clone_size: many; v_call: TRBV6-1; cdr3_aa: CASGASGGGQPQHF; cdr3_nt: TGTGCCAGCGGTGCGTCGGGGGGCGGTCAGCCCCAGCATTTT
d_call: TRBD2; j_call: TRBJ2-1; clone_size: many; v_call: TRBV6-2/TRBV6-3; cdr3_aa: CASSSTGTSNEQFF; cdr3_nt: TGTGCCAGCAGTTCCACCGGGACTAGCAATGAGCAGTTCTTC
d_call: NA; j_call: TRBJ2-3; clone_size: few; v_call: TRBV6-9; cdr3_aa: CASSYFPGAADTQYF; cdr3_nt: TGTGCCAGCAGTTATTTCCCTGGGGCGGCAGATACGCAGTATTTT
d_call: TRBD1; j_call: TRBJ2-3; clone_size: few; v_call: TRBV29-1; cdr3_aa: CSVRDSADTQYF; cdr3_nt: TGCAGCGTTCGGGACAGTGCAGATACGCAGTATTTT
d_call: NA; j_call: TRBJ2-7; clone_size: few; v_call: TRBV6-5; cdr3_aa: CASSYGRATTYEQYF; cdr3_nt: TGTGCCAGCAGTTACGGGCGAGCGACCACCTACGAGCAGTACTTC
d_call: TRBD2; j_call: TRBJ2-3; clone_size: NA; v_call: TRBV5-6; cdr3_aa: CASSLGSGRFSDTQYF; cdr3_nt: TGTGCCAGCAGCTTGGGAAGCGGGAGATTCTCAGATACGCAGTATTTT
d_call: TRBD2; j_call: TRBJ2-1; clone_size: NA; v_call: TRBV29-1; cdr3_aa: CSVLRLAGGSFNEQFF; cdr3_nt: TGCAGCGTCCTTAGACTAGCGGGAGGGTCCTTCAATGAGCAGTTCTTC
d_call: TRBD1; j_call: TRBJ2-7; clone_size: few; v_call: TRBV15; cdr3_aa: CATSRLGGLYEQYF; cdr3_nt: TGTGCCACCAGCAGACTAGGGGGCCTCTACGAGCAGTACTTC
d_call: NA; j_call: TRBJ1-1; clone_size: few; v_call: TRBV13; cdr3_aa: CASSPIPPGRSNTEAFF; cdr3_nt: TGTGCCAGCAGCCCAATCCCCCCGGGACGCTCGAACACTGAAGCTTTCTTT
d_call: TRBD1; j_call: TRBJ2-1; clone_size: NA; v_call: TRBV7-9; cdr3_aa: CASSSNRGTYNEQFF; cdr3_nt: TGTGCCAGCAGCTCAAACAGGGGCACCTACAATGAGCAGTTCTTC
d_call: NA; j_call: TRBJ2-1; clone_size: many; v_call: TRBV28; cdr3_aa: CASRRNEQFF; cdr3_nt: TGTGCCAGCAGACGAAATGAGCAGTTCTTC
d_call: TRBD1; j_call: TRBJ1-2; clone_size: NA; v_call: TRBV6-2/TRBV6-3; cdr3_aa: CASRKSDRVGSYGYTF; cdr3_nt: TGTGCCAGCAGAAAATCGGACAGGGTGGGGAGCTATGGCTACACCTTC
d_call: NA; j_call: TRBJ2-7; clone_size: many; v_call: TRBV7-9; cdr3_aa: CASSIGREQYF; cdr3_nt: TGTGCCAGCAGCATAGGACGCGAGCAGTACTTC
d_call: NA; j_call: TRBJ2-7; clone_size: many; v_call: TRBV5-1; cdr3_aa: CASSLDHLSSYEQYF; cdr3_nt: TGCGCCAGCAGCTTGGATCATCTCAGCTCCTACGAGCAGTACTTC
d_call: NA; j_call: TRBJ1-5; clone_size: few; v_call: TRBV19; cdr3_aa: CASTLGGQPQHF; cdr3_nt: TGTGCCAGTACCTTGGGGGGTCAGCCCCAGCATTTT
d_call: NA; j_call: TRBJ2-2; clone_size: NA; v_call: TRBV5-1; cdr3_aa: CASSKIPGQANTGELFF; cdr3_nt: TGCGCCAGCAGCAAGATTCCGGGACAAGCGAACACCGGGGAGCTGTTTTTT
d_call: NA; j_call: TRBJ1-5; clone_size: few; v_call: TRBV7-9; cdr3_aa: CASAVNAYQPQHF; cdr3_nt: TGTGCCAGCGCAGTTAATGCTTATCAGCCCCAGCATTTT
d_call: TRBD2; j_call: TRBJ2-3; clone_size: many; v_call: TRBV6-1; cdr3_aa: CASLLGLAETDTQYF; cdr3_nt: TGTGCCAGCCTCCTTGGACTAGCGGAGACAGATACGCAGTATTTT
d_call: TRBD1; j_call: TRBJ2-5; clone_size: many; v_call: TRBV20-1; cdr3_aa: CSASSQGDGETQYF; cdr3_nt: TGCAGTGCTAGCTCACAGGGGGATGGCGAGACCCAGTACTTC
d_call: NA; j_call: TRBJ2-3; clone_size: many; v_call: TRBV18; cdr3_aa: CASSMRQDTDTQYF; cdr3_nt: TGTGCCAGCTCAATGAGGCAGGACACAGATACGCAGTATTTT
d_call: NA; j_call: TRBJ2-1; clone_size: many; v_call: TRBV13; cdr3_aa: CASSDQLGPRDEQFF; cdr3_nt: TGTGCCAGCAGCGACCAGCTAGGCCCGAGGGATGAGCAGTTCTTC
d_call: NA; j_call: TRBJ2-6; clone_size: few; v_call: TRBV6-2/TRBV6-3; cdr3_aa: CASQSASSGANVLTF; cdr3_nt: TGTGCAAGTCAATCGGCGAGCTCTGGGGCCAACGTCCTGACTTTC
d_call: NA; j_call: TRBJ1-2; clone_size: NA; v_call: TRBV28; cdr3_aa: CASSFPGAGGYTF; cdr3_nt: TGTGCCAGCAGTTTCCCGGGGGCGGGTGGCTACACCTTC
d_call: NA; j_call: TRBJ2-6; clone_size: few; v_call: TRBV27; cdr3_aa: CASSPNRDDAGKGANVLTF; cdr3_nt: TGTGCCAGCAGTCCTAACCGGGACGACGCGGGTAAGGGGGCCAACGTCCTGACTTTC
d_call: NA; j_call: TRBJ1-2; clone_size: once; v_call: TRBV15; cdr3_aa: CAASRDRSSAYGYTF; cdr3_nt: TGTGCCGCCAGCAGAGATAGATCGTCAGCGTATGGCTACACCTTC